This entry lists 19 T cell receptor beta chains sequenced from one sample in a study of blood T cell repertoires in COVID-19 (dated by TCRdb to the early 2020s). Preparation of the library involved the immunoSEQ multiplex PCR assay. TCRdb carries this immuneACCESS record with in-frame sequences only. Its versions omit some clonotypes, under half of them owing to an unresolved V gene in the studies checked, with the rest unexplained. The table for this sample lists 200,000 to 250,000 clones; 85% of them were counted only once. The biggest ten clones account for about 17% of the sample. What was sequenced was PBMCs or T cells enriched from blood (not recorded which). These receptor sequences come from a man aged 40-55 years who had recovered from COVID-19.

This chain joins TRBV6-5 and TRBJ1-1, with a tentative D call TRBD1 (5 bases). Germline V gives CDR1 MNHEY, CDR2 SVGAGI. The CDR3 runs to 13 residues. Trimming shortened V by 6 bases and J by 1 base, and 9 bases separated the two germline ends. CDR3 DNA: TGTGCCAGCAGGGGAGGACAGAACACTGAAGCTTTCTTT. Amino acids: CASRGGQNTEAFF.

The chain carries TRBV19 and TRBJ2-2; TRBD2 agrees at 8 bases. The germline CDR1 and CDR2 sequences are LNHDA and SQIVND (reference sequence). Unmatched junction bases numbered 0, after V lost 3 bases and J lost 6 bases. The CDR3 spans 13 residues. The CDR3 sequence: CASSMGLAGELFF. The CDR3 region has the DNA TGTGCCAGTAGTATGGGACTAGCCGGGGAGCTGTTTTTT.

The chain uses TRBV18 and TRBJ1-2; D possibly corresponds to TRBD1 (6 bases). This CDR3 has 14 amino acids. CDR1 is KGHSH and CDR2 is LQKENI in the germline V gene. V lost 1 base and J 10 bases, leaving 16 bases between the germline ends. The CDR3 sequence is CASSPQQGLEAYTF. CDR3 DNA sequence: TGTGCCAGCTCACCACAACAGGGCCTCGAAGCCTACACCTTC.

V is TRBV2 and J is TRBJ2-5, with TRBD2 identical over 11 bases. This CDR3 is built from 15 residues. Per the germline V gene, CDR1 is SNHLY and CDR2 is FYNNEI. V was clipped by 5 bases and J by 5 bases; unmatched bases: 7. CDR3 coding DNA: TGTGCCAGCAGTCCGACTAGCGGGAAATCTGAGACCCAGTACTTC. As protein: CASSPTSGKSETQYF.

The chain is built from TRBV9 and TRBJ1-4; D is uncertain. This CDR3 has 15 residues. The germline CDR1 and CDR2 sequences are SGDLS and YYNGEE. The V end was cut by 1 base, the J end by 1 base, with 8 bases between. The CDR3 is CASSVLGGTNEKLFF. The CDR3 DNA is TGTGCCAGCAGCGTACTCGGTGGAACTAATGAAAAACTGTTTTTT.

V and J are TRBV28 and TRBJ1-5, with TRBD1 identical over 7 bases. V lost 6 bases and J lost 8; bases outside the gene matches: 10. Germline CDR1 and CDR2: MDHEN and SYDVKM. This CDR3 contains 14 residues. The CDR3 nucleotides read TGTGCCAGCAGACTCCCAGGGGGTGGAAAGCCCCAGCATTTT. Amino acids: CASRLPGGGKPQHF.

Remarks on this clone: One junction end does not reproduce the germline sequence, and a read error may be involved. The chain carries TRBV7-9 and TRBJ2-7; D not resolved. Germline CDR1 SEHNR, CDR2 FQNEAQ (reference sequence). The CDR3 consists of 15 residues. CDR3 residues: CASSLASAAPYQQYF. DNA for the CDR3: TGTGCCAGCAGCTTAGCGAGCGCAGCTCCCTACCAGCAGTACTTC.

The chain's CDR3 is CASSSGEAGANEKLFF. In nucleotides, the CDR3 is TGTGCCAGCAGCTCTGGGGAAGCAGGGGCCAATGAAAAACTGTTTTTT. This chain connects TRBV7-8 to TRBJ1-4; the D gene is possibly TRBD1 (6 bases). The CDR3 runs 16 residues. Germline CDR1 and CDR2: SGHVS and FQNEAQ. V gave up 4 bases and J gave up 5 bases, with 17 bases separating them.

This chain links TRBV7-2 with TRBJ2-7; D call uncertain. V gave up 6 bases and J gave up 4 bases, with 16 bases separating them. This CDR3 contains 14 residues. CDR1 is SGHTA and CDR2 is FQGNSA in the germline V gene. CDR3 nucleotide sequence: TGTGCCAGCAGGAAGCAGACATTTATGTACGAGCAGTACTTC. Translating it yields CASRKQTFMYEQYF.

The CDR3 bases are TGTGCCAGCAGCGTAGACTCCGGGACTAGCGGGAGGCTGGGCTCCTACGAGCAGTACTTC. It specifies CASSVDSGTSGRLGSYEQYF. The chain recombines TRBV9 with TRBJ2-7; 15 positions agree with TRBD2. In germline, CDR1 is SGDLS, CDR2 YYNGEE. V shed 0 bases, J shed 0 bases, and the junction held 10 bases outside the gene matches. There are 20 residues in the CDR3.

V and J are TRBV4-3 and TRBJ2-1, with TRBD2 identical over 11 bases. V was clipped by 0 bases and J by 8 bases; unmatched bases: 9. The CDR3 is 17 amino acids. Per germline, CDR1 LGHNA and CDR2 YSLEER. The DNA of the CDR3 is TGCGCCAGCAGCCAAGAACTAGCGGGAGTCGGATTCGATGAGCAGTTCTTC. Translated, it gives CASSQELAGVGFDEQFF.

The chain recombines TRBV7-8 with TRBJ2-7; 7 bases align to TRBD1. Germline trimming cut 5 bases from V and 1 base from J; bases unmatched to any gene: 8. CDR3 length: 15 residues. The germline CDR1 and CDR2 sequences are SGHVS and FQNEAQ. DNA for the CDR3: TGTGCCAGCAGCAGGGACAGCCGCGAATCCTACGAGCAGTACTTC. The encoded protein is CASSRDSRESYEQYF.

The genes are TRBV29-1 and TRBJ1-2; TRBD1 matches at 12 bases. Looked up from germline, CDR1 is SQVTM and CDR2 is ANQGSEA. CDR3 length: 17 residues. Trimming took 4 bases from V and 4 from J; bases not matched to a gene: 13. The CDR3 protein is CSVAVWDRGRRSYGYTF. CDR3 coding DNA: TGCAGCGTTGCAGTATGGGACAGGGGGCGGCGGAGCTATGGCTACACCTTC. Variable domain in full (rest from reference TRBV29-1 and TRBJ1-2): SAVISQKPSRDICQRGTSLTIQCQVDSQVTMMFWYRQQPGQSLTLIATANQGSEATYESGFVIDKFPISRPNLTFSTLTVSNMSPEDSSIYLCSVAVWDRGRRSYGYTFGSGTRLTVV.

CDR3 DNA: TGCGCCAGCAGCCAAGATCGAAGGGGCGCCTATTCACCCCTCCACTTT. Translated, it gives CASSQDRRGAYSPLHF. The rearrangement uses TRBV4-3 and TRBJ1-6; D is perhaps TRBD1 (5 bases). The CDR3 loop spans 16 amino acids. The germline CDR1 and CDR2 sequences are LGHNA and YSLEER. V was trimmed by 0 bases and J by 8 bases, leaving 14 bases between them.

This CDR3 reads CASSVTSGPYEQYF. CDR3 nucleotide sequence: TGTGCCAGTAGTGTTACTAGCGGGCCCTACGAGCAGTACTTC. The chain links TRBV19 to TRBJ2-7; the match to TRBD2 covers 9 bases. The CDR3 contains 14 residues. The V segment lost 5 bases and the J segment 2 bases; nucleotides outside the gene matches: 4. Germline values: CDR1 LNHDA, CDR2 SQIVND (reference sequence).

V usage is TRBV12-3 or TRBV12-4 and J usage is TRBJ1-2; D is unresolved. The V end lost 3 bases, the J end lost 4 bases, and 9 bases lay between the germline ends. The CDR3 extends over 13 amino acids. The CDR3 DNA reads as TGTGCCAGCAGTTTTAGAGGGCCCTATGGCTACACCTTC. Encoded protein: CASSFRGPYGYTF.

V and J are TRBV19 and TRBJ1-1; D unresolved. From germline, CDR1 is LNHDA and CDR2 SQIVND (reference sequence). This CDR3 is built from 10 residues. Trimming left V 9 bases short and J 8 bases short, with 10 bases between. The CDR3 DNA follows: TGTGCCAGCCGCGCCGGGGAAGCTTTCTTT. Protein: CASRAGEAFF.

The V gene is TRBV28, the J gene TRBJ2-7; a weak D match, TRBD1 (6 bases). From germline, CDR1 is MDHEN and CDR2 SYDVKM. V dropped 9 bases and J dropped 0 bases, with 12 bases sitting between them. CDR3 length equals 13 residues. Written as DNA, the CDR3 is TGTGCCAGTAGAGGACAGCCCTCCTACGAGCAGTACTTC. The encoded protein is CASRGQPSYEQYF.

V and J are TRBV3-1 (or the pseudogene TRBV3-2) and TRBJ1-2, with a weak D call TRBD1 (5 bases). Germline V gene sequence: CDR1 LGHDT, CDR2 YNNKEL (reference sequence). V was trimmed by 4 bases and J by 3 bases, leaving 12 bases between them. The CDR3 length is 14 residues. This CDR3 is CASSPSGGYYGYTF. CDR3 bases: TGTGCCAGCAGCCCATCGGGGGGGTACTATGGCTACACCTTC.